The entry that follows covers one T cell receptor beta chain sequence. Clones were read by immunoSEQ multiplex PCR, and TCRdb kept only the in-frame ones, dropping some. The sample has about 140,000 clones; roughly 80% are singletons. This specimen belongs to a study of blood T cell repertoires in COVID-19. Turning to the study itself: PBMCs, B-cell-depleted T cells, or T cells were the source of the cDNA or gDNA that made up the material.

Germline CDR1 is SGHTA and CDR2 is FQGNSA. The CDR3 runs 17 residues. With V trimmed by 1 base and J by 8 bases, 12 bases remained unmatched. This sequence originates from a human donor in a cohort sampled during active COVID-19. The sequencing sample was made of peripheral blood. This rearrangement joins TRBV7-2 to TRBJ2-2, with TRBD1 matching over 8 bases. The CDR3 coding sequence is TGTGCCAGCAGCTTAGAGCGGGCAGGGGGCCTAGGTGGGGAGCTGTTTTTT. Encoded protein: CASSLERAGGLGGELFF.